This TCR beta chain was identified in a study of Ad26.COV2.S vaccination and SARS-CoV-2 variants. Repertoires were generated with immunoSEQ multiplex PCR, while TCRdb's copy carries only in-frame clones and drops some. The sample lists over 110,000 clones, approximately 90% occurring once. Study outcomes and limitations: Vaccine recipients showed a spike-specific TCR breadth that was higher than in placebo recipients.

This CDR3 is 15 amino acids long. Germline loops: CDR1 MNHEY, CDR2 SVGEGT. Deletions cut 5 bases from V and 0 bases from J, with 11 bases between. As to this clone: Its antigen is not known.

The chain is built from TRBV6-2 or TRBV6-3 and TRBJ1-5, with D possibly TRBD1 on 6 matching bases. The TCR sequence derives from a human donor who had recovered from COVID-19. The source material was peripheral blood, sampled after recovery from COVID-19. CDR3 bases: TGTGCCAGCAGTCCCGGGGACATTAGCAATCAGCCCCAGCATTTT. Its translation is CASSPGDISNQPQHF.